This entry lists 13 T cell receptor beta chains sequenced from one sample in a study of cytotoxic CD8 clonotypes in ibrutinib-treated CLL. TCRdb keeps only in-frame clones here, not all; method: immunoSEQ multiplex PCR. The sample shows tens of thousands of clones, roughly 69% of them seen only once. Sequencing used PBMCs, obtained at disease progression, from a patient treated with ibrutinib. The receptors were sampled from a human donor with chronic lymphocytic leukemia.

The chain couples TRBV10-3 to TRBJ2-7, with 8 bases aligning to TRBD2. Germline CDR1 ENHRY, CDR2 SYGVKD. CDR3 size: 14 residues. V was clipped by 2 bases and J by 6 bases; unmatched bases: 6. The CDR3 DNA follows: TGTGCCATCAGTGAGCCGGGACTAGAATCCGAGCAGTACTTC. Protein sequence: CAISEPGLESEQYF.

The chain combines TRBV19 with TRBJ2-7; 9 positions agree with TRBD1. The CDR3 extends over 14 amino acids. In germline, CDR1 is LNHDA, CDR2 SQIVND (reference sequence). V dropped 10 bases and J dropped 0; count of bases not matched to a gene: 7. The CDR3 reads CATRTGAGSYEQYF. Written as DNA, the CDR3 is TGTGCCACCAGGACAGGGGCGGGCTCCTACGAGCAGTACTTC. Full variable domain (remainder filled in from reference TRBV19 and TRBJ2-7): DGGITQSPKYLFRKEGQNVTLSCEQNLNHDAMYWYRQDPGQGLRLIYYSQIVNDFQKGDIAEGYSVSREKKESFPLTVTSAQKNPTAFYLCATRTGAGSYEQYFGPGTRLTVT.

This clone was seen just once. V and J are TRBV14 and TRBJ2-3; the D call may be TRBD1 or TRBD2 (5 bases each). This CDR3 is 16 amino acids long. V was trimmed by 4 bases and J by 2 bases, leaving 16 bases between them. Germline V gene data show CDR1 as SGHDN and CDR2 as FVKESK. CDR3 nucleotides: TGTGCCAGCAGCCGGGGGATGGCGGGCCTCACAGATACGCAGTATTTT. Amino acids: CASSRGMAGLTDTQYF.

Only one count was recorded for this clone. The gene calls are TRBV9 and TRBJ2-7; no clear D gene. Trimming pared 0 bases from V and 1 base from J, leaving 5 bases between. The CDR3 loop spans 13 amino acids. Germline CDR1 and CDR2: SGDLS and YYNGEE. The CDR3 DNA reads TGTGCCAGCAGCGTAGATGGGTCCTACGAGCAGTACTTC. It specifies CASSVDGSYEQYF. The whole variable domain, filled in from reference TRBV9 and TRBJ2-7, reads DSGVTQTPKHLITATGQRVTLRCSPRSGDLSVYWYQQSLDQGLQFLIQYYNGEERAKGNILERFSAQQFPDLHSELNLSSLELGDSALYFCASSVDGSYEQYFGPGTRLTVT.

The chain combines TRBV5-1 with TRBJ2-2; 7 nucleotides line up with TRBD2. The CDR3 is made up of 15 amino acids. Looked up from germline, CDR1 is SGHRS and CDR2 is YFSETQ. V was pared by 1 base and J by 5 bases, with 5 bases of the junction left unmatched. The chain's CDR3 is CASSLLEGGTGELFF. The DNA for the CDR3 is TGCGCCAGCAGCTTGTTGGAGGGAGGGACCGGGGAGCTGTTTTTT.

V usage is TRBV6-5 and J usage is TRBJ1-2; unclear D gene. There are 13 residues in the CDR3. Germline loops: CDR1 MNHEY, CDR2 SVGAGI. Trimming took off 10 bases at V and 4 bases at J, with 16 bases between the two ends. Written as DNA, the CDR3 is TGTGCCACCAAAGCTGCGCACGGCTATGGCTACACCTTC. It encodes CATKAAHGYGYTF.

This clone was detected a few times. The genes are TRBV9 and TRBJ2-6; no firm D call. This CDR3 is 18 amino acids long. The V gene lost 1 base and the J gene lost 0 bases, with 14 bases spanning the gap. Germline V CDR1 and CDR2: SGDLS, YYNGEE. The CDR3 sequence is CASSVSVQANSGANVLTF. CDR3 coding DNA: TGTGCCAGCAGCGTATCGGTCCAGGCCAACTCTGGGGCCAACGTCCTGACTTTC.

This clone was counted many times. J is TRBJ1-1 and V is TRBV2; D unclear. Looked up from germline, CDR1 is SNHLY and CDR2 is FYNNEI. V was cut by 0 bases and J by 2 bases, with 13 bases left in between. The CDR3 is 16 residues long. In nucleotides, the CDR3 is TGTGCCAGCAGTGAAGCGCTTTTACACGGAAACACTGAAGCTTTCTTT. Translation: CASSEALLHGNTEAFF. The entire variable domain, with the rest obtained from reference TRBV2 and TRBJ1-1, is as follows: EPEVTQTPSHQVTQMGQEVILRCVPISNHLYFYWYRQILGQKVEFLVSFYNNEISEKSEIFDDQFSVERPDGSNFTLKIRSTKLEDSAMYFCASSEALLHGNTEAFFGQGTRLTVV.

This clone was seen more than once but under ten times. The rearrangement links TRBV27 to TRBJ1-5, with D possibly matching TRBD1 (5 bases). The V gene's germline CDR1 is MNHEY and CDR2 SMNVEV (reference sequence). V lost 2 bases, J lost 5 bases, and 7 bases lay in between. The CDR3 spans 13 residues. The CDR3 region has the DNA TGTGCCAGCAGTTTACAGGGTGATCAGCCCCAGCATTTT. Protein: CASSLQGDQPQHF.

The CDR3, as DNA: TGTGCCAGCTCACCAGGTTACCAAGTTGCCTCCGGGACATGGAGAGGCGAGCAGTACTTC. It yields the protein CASSPGYQVASGTWRGEQYF. The chain carries TRBV18 and TRBJ2-7; D is perhaps TRBD1 (6 bases). V was shortened by 2 bases and J by 6 bases, with 32 bases between the two germline ends. This CDR3 region has 20 residues. Germline CDR1 is KGHSH and CDR2 is LQKENI. The whole variable domain, filled in from reference TRBV18 and TRBJ2-7, reads NAGVMQNPRHLVRRRGQEARLRCSPMKGHSHVYWYRQLPEEGLKFMVYLQKENIIDESGMPKERFSAEFPKEGPSILRIQQVVRGDSAAYFCASSPGYQVASGTWRGEQYFGPGTRLTVT.

The V gene is TRBV5-4, the J gene TRBJ1-2, with a weak D call TRBD1 (5 bases). The germline V gene encodes CDR1 SGHNT and CDR2 YYREEE (reference sequence). V lost 2 bases to trimming and J lost 3 bases, with 8 bases between them. The CDR3 is 13 residues long. This CDR3 is CASSFGTDYGYTF. CDR3 DNA: TGTGCCAGCAGCTTTGGGACTGACTATGGCTACACCTTC.

J is TRBJ2-3 and V is TRBV5-4; no firm D call. The CDR3 runs 14 residues. Germline values: CDR1 SGHNT, CDR2 YYREEE (reference sequence). With 4 bases removed from V and 0 bases from J, the gap between germline ends came to 9 bases. The CDR3 coding sequence is TGTGCCAGCAGCCCCTCCAGGAGCACAGATACGCAGTATTTT. As protein: CASSPSRSTDTQYF.

The chain links TRBV18 to TRBJ1-2; D is perhaps TRBD1 (6 bases). Germline V gives CDR1 KGHSH, CDR2 LQKENI. Trimming pared 3 bases from V and 2 bases from J, leaving 13 bases between. The CDR3 is 15 amino acids. The CDR3 sequence: CASSPGTNQNYGYTF. For the CDR3, the DNA is TGTGCCAGCTCACCTGGGACAAACCAGAACTATGGCTACACCTTC.